One sample yielded the 9 T cell receptor beta chains listed below, sequenced in a study of blood T cell repertoires in COVID-19 (dated by TCRdb to about 2020). The library relied on the immunoSEQ multiplex PCR assay. TCRdb carries this immuneACCESS record with in-frame sequences only. Its versions omit some clonotypes, under half of them owing to an unresolved V gene in the studies checked, with the rest unexplained. The sample table shows 100,000 to 150,000 clones, and just under 80% are seen once. The ten largest clones capture about 25% of the sample. Sequenced: peripheral blood. All receptors come from a human donor in a cohort sampled during active COVID-19.

This clone has just one count. The CDR3 loop is CASSLSGGASRETQYF. Written as DNA, the CDR3 is TGTGCCAGCAGCTTATCCGGGGGGGCCTCTAGAGAGACCCAGTACTTC. This chain joins TRBV7-3 and TRBJ2-5, with TRBD2 matching over 8 bases. The CDR3 loop spans 16 amino acids. Per the germline V gene, CDR1 is SGHTA and CDR2 is FQGTGA. The V segment lost 2 bases and the J segment 4 bases; nucleotides outside the gene matches: 9.

This clone appeared many times. The CDR3 region is CASRQDRRVGGYTF. The CDR3 DNA follows: TGTGCCAGCAGACAGGACCGCAGGGTAGGAGGCTACACCTTC. The chain couples TRBV6-5 to TRBJ1-2; tentatively, D is TRBD1 (5 bases). With 6 bases removed from V and 8 bases from J, the gap between germline ends came to 19 bases. This CDR3 contains 14 residues. The germline CDR1 and CDR2 sequences are MNHEY and SVGAGI.

The rearrangement uses TRBV10-3 and TRBJ1-2, with D unresolved. CDR3 size: 15 residues. The germline gives CDR1 ENHRY, CDR2 SYGVKD. The germline V and J ends were trimmed by 1 base and 8 bases, with 17 bases remaining between them. CDR3 residues: CAISEFSAATGGYTF. The CDR3 DNA follows: TGTGCCATCAGTGAGTTTAGTGCAGCCACGGGAGGCTACACCTTC.

V and J are TRBV7-2 and TRBJ2-7; TRBD2 agrees at 11 bases. J gave up 6 bases and V 5 bases, and 9 bases lay outside the gene matches. The CDR3 has 15 amino acids. Germline V lookup: CDR1 SGHTA, CDR2 FQGNSA. As DNA, the CDR3 is TGTGCCAGCAGCATCCTAGCGGGAGGACCCCGCGAGCAGTACTTC. This encodes CASSILAGGPREQYF.

J is TRBJ2-2 and V is TRBV18; D is ambiguous. This CDR3 spans 14 amino acids. Germline values: CDR1 KGHSH, CDR2 LQKENI. V was clipped by 3 bases and J by 0 bases, with 5 bases between them. In nucleotides, the CDR3 is TGTGCCAGCTCACCCCTTGCGAACACCGGGGAGCTGTTTTTT. It translates to CASSPLANTGELFF.

V is TRBV28 and J is TRBJ1-4; D is unclear. Trimming took 3 bases from V and 0 from J, leaving 8 bases between them. The CDR3 is made up of 15 amino acids. Per germline, CDR1 MDHEN and CDR2 SYDVKM. CDR3 DNA: TGTGCCAGCAGTTTCGTACTCACAACTAATGAAAAACTGTTTTTT. It specifies CASSFVLTTNEKLFF.

V gene TRBV6-2 or TRBV6-3 combines with J gene TRBJ2-7; 8 bases fit TRBD1. V shed 5 bases and J 5 bases; nucleotides not matched to a gene: 11. Germline V gives CDR1 MNHEY, CDR2 SVGEGT. The CDR3 runs to 15 residues. Here the CDR3 reads CASSEGGAGGDEQYF. The CDR3 region has the DNA TGTGCCAGCAGTGAGGGCGGGGCAGGGGGCGACGAGCAGTACTTC.

The rearrangement joins TRBV11-2 to TRBJ1-2; a weak D match, TRBD1 (5 bases). The CDR3 sequence is 15 residues long. Trimming took 4 bases from V and 4 from J, leaving 16 bases between them. Germline V lookup: CDR1 SGHAT, CDR2 FQNNGV. The CDR3 nucleotides read TGTGCCAGCAGCTCCAGGACCCTTAGGGGCTATGGCTACACCTTC. Translating gives CASSSRTLRGYGYTF.

V and J are TRBV6-6 and TRBJ1-1; 9 bases are a match to TRBD1. The CDR3 contains 15 residues. Germline lookup yields CDR1 MNHNY and CDR2 SVGAGI (reference sequence). The trim removed 5 bases at V and 3 bases at J, leaving 7 bases unmatched. This CDR3 is CASSRQGEGDTEAFF. The CDR3 nucleotides read TGTGCCAGCAGTAGACAGGGGGAAGGGGACACTGAAGCTTTCTTT.